This T cell receptor beta chain was recorded in a study of shared clonotypes between healthy human individuals. Clones were sequenced by immunoSEQ multiplex PCR, and TCRdb holds only the in-frame ones, with some missing. The sample has about 530,000 clones, less than 96% seen once. Looked up from germline, CDR1 is SNHLY and CDR2 is FYNNEI. The CDR3 totals 13 residues. The V end lost 7 bases, the J end lost 5 bases, and 14 bases lay between the germline ends. The gene calls are TRBV2 and TRBJ2-5, with D possibly matching TRBD1 (6 bases). Sequenced input: naive CD4+ T cells sorted from blood. Subset reported: CD45RA+ positively selected. The sequence derives from a woman under 40 in good health. For the CDR3, the DNA is TGTGCCAGCATATTAGGCACAGGGGAGACCCAGTACTTC. Protein sequence: CASILGTGETQYF. The entire variable domain, with the rest obtained from reference TRBV2 and TRBJ2-5, is as follows: EPEVTQTPSHQVTQMGQEVILRCVPISNHLYFYWYRQILGQKVEFLVSFYNNEISEKSEIFDDQFSVERPDGSNFTLKIRSTKLEDSAMYFCASILGTGETQYFGPGTRLLVL.